These 8 T cell receptor beta chains were all obtained from the same sample, sequenced in a study of graft-versus-host responses after intestinal transplantation. These receptors have no identified antigens. TCRdb's table, derived via immunoSEQ multiplex PCR, lists solely in-frame clones and lacks some. Found here are roughly 93,000 clones, around 90% of them singletons; the top ten hold roughly 0.43%. The source material was unstimulated CD8+ T cells sorted from spleen or lymph node cells, sampled before transplant. The source is a human donor who was the organ donor for an intestinal transplant.

This chain joins TRBV7-8 and TRBJ1-5; D uncertain. V lost 5 bases to trimming and J lost 4 bases, with 9 bases between them. CDR1 is SGHVS, CDR2 FQNEAQ, per germline. CDR3 length equals 13 residues. The CDR3 nucleotides read TGTGCCAGCAGCCCACTCCCAAATCAGCCCCAGCATTTT. Protein: CASSPLPNQPQHF. Together with reference TRBV7-8 and TRBJ1-5, the CDR3 gives the full variable domain: GAGVSQSPRYKVAKRGQDVALRCDPISGHVSLFWYQQALGQGPEFLTYFQNEAQLDKSGLPSDRFFAERPEGSVSTLKIQRTQQEDSAVYLCASSPLPNQPQHFGDGTRLSIL.

The V call is TRBV27, the J call TRBJ2-5; D gene ambiguous. The J call could be wrong; TRBJ2-7 is a better fit for the DNA end. The CDR3 totals 13 residues. From germline, CDR1 is MNHEY and CDR2 SMNVEV (reference sequence). The CDR3 coding sequence is TGTGCCAGCAGCGATTATATCTCCTACGAGCAGTACTTC. Encoded protein: CASSDYISYEQYF.

This chain uses TRBV5-6 with TRBJ2-1; D is unclear. Germline V gene sequence: CDR1 SGHDT, CDR2 YYEEEE. CDR3 length: 12 residues. V shed 3 bases and J shed 7 bases, with 8 bases lying between them. DNA for the CDR3: TGTGCCAGCAGCTCTAACTCTAATGAGCAGTTCTTC. This encodes CASSSNSNEQFF.

The chain employs TRBV6-4 and TRBJ1-5; the D is unclear. Trimming removed 2 bases at V and 4 bases at J, with 6 bases between. This CDR3 is built from 13 residues. The germline V gene has CDR1 MRHNA and CDR2 SNTAGT. CDR3 nucleotides: TGTGCCAGCAGTGACATCCCTAATCAGCCCCAGCATTTT. It codes for CASSDIPNQPQHF.

This sequence joins TRBV27 and TRBJ1-1, with a tentative D call TRBD1 (5 bases). The CDR3 is made up of 14 amino acids. The germline gives CDR1 MNHEY, CDR2 SMNVEV (reference sequence). With 2 bases removed from V and 4 bases from J, the gap between germline ends came to 11 bases. CDR3 in DNA: TGTGCCAGCAGTTTAAAGGGAGGGGCCACTGAAGCTTTCTTT. Translating gives CASSLKGGATEAFF.

The genes are TRBV4-3 and TRBJ2-5; 15 nucleotides align to TRBD2. The trim removed 4 bases at V and 4 bases at J, leaving 1 base unmatched. The CDR3 is made up of 15 amino acids. Per the germline V gene, CDR1 is LGHNA and CDR2 is YSLEER. CDR3 sequence reads: CASSRGLAGGETQYF. The DNA of the CDR3 is TGCGCCAGCAGCCGGGGACTAGCGGGGGGAGAGACCCAGTACTTC.

V usage is TRBV5-1 and J usage is TRBJ2-7; TRBD1 matches at 7 bases. The CDR3 is 14 amino acids. From germline, CDR1 is SGHRS and CDR2 YFSETQ. V trimming: 0 bases; J trimming: 1 base; junction bases outside the gene matches: 1. The CDR3 sequence is CASSLVGQSYEQYF. The CDR3 bases are TGCGCCAGCAGCTTGGTGGGACAGTCCTACGAGCAGTACTTC.

J is TRBJ2-4 and V is TRBV7-2, with 7 positions matching TRBD2. CDR3 size: 15 residues. Germline loops: CDR1 SGHTA, CDR2 FQGNSA. V trimming: 2 bases; J trimming: 6 bases; junction bases outside the gene matches: 7. Here the CDR3 DNA reads TGTGCCAGCAGCTTAAGTAGGACTAGGGTAAACATTCAGTACTTC. Translating it yields CASSLSRTRVNIQYF.